Sequencing of this T cell receptor (beta chain) was carried out in a study of blood T cell repertoires in COVID-19. Study information: From the United States, Italy and Spain came samples of acute and convalescent COVID-19. T cells, B-cell-depleted T cells, or PBMCs supplied cDNA or gDNA.

Notes on this clone: This CDR3 is also generated by other DNA sequences in the sample.

The V gene's germline CDR1 is SGHTA and CDR2 FQGTGA. V lost 3 bases, J lost 2 bases, and 7 bases lay in between. The CDR3 is 13 residues long. Seattle cases were enrolled at active infection and followed longitudinally. Clones were read by immunoSEQ multiplex PCR, and TCRdb kept only the in-frame ones, dropping some. The profile shows some 400,000 clones, around 87% of them singletons. Sequenced sample: peripheral blood. The rearrangement uses TRBV7-3 and TRBJ1-1; D is perhaps TRBD1 (5 bases). This receptor was identified in a woman aged 30 to 39 with COVID-19, enrolled during active disease. CDR3 loop: CASSFGGNTEAFF. The CDR3 DNA is TGTGCCAGCAGCTTCGGGGGTAACACTGAAGCTTTCTTT.